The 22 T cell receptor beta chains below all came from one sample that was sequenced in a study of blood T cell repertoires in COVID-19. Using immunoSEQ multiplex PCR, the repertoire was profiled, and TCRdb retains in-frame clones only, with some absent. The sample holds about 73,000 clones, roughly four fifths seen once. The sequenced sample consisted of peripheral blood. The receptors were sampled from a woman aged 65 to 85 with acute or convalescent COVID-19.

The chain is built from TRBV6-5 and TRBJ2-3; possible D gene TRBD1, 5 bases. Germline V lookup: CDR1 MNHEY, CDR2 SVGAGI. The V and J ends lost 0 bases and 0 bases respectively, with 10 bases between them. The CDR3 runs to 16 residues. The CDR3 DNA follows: TGTGCCAGCAGTTACTCTTACAGGCTAAGCACAGATACGCAGTATTTT. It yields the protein CASSYSYRLSTDTQYF.

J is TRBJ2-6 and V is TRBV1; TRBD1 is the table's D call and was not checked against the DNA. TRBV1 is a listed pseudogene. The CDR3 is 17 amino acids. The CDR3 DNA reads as TGCACCAGCAGCAATTCCAGTTTGTGCACACGGGCCAACGTCCTGACTTTC. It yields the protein CTSSNSSLCTRANVLTF.

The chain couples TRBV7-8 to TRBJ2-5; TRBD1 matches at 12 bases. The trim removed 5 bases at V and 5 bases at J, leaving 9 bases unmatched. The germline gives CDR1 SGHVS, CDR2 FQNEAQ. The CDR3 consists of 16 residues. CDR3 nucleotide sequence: TGTGCCAGCAGCCCTGTCGGGACAGGGGGCACGGAGACCCAGTACTTC. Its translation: CASSPVGTGGTETQYF. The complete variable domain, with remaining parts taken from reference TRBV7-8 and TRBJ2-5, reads GAGVSQSPRYKVAKRGQDVALRCDPISGHVSLFWYQQALGQGPEFLTYFQNEAQLDKSGLPSDRFFAERPEGSVSTLKIQRTQQEDSAVYLCASSPVGTGGTETQYFGPGTRLLVL.

The CDR3 sequence is CASSLAEERSSYEQYF. The CDR3 nucleotides read TGCGCCAGCAGCTTGGCCGAAGAGCGGAGCTCCTACGAGCAGTACTTC. The chain couples TRBV5-1 to TRBJ2-7, with D possibly TRBD2 on 5 matching bases. The CDR3 totals 16 residues. Germline V gene data show CDR1 as SGHRS and CDR2 as YFSETQ. The V end was cut by 0 bases, the J end by 0 bases, with 13 bases between.

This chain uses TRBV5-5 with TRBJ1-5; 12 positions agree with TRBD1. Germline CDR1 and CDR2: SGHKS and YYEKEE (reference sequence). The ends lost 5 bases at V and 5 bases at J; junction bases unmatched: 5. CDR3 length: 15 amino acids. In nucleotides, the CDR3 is TGTGCCAGCAGTTCCGGGACAGGGGGCCATCAGCCCCAGCATTTT. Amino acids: CASSSGTGGHQPQHF.

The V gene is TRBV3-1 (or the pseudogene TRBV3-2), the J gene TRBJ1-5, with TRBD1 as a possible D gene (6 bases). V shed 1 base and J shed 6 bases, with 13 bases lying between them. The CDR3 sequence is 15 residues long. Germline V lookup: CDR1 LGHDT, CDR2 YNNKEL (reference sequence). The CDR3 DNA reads TGTGCCAGCAGCCAAGCGGTGGGGGCTGGTCAGCCCCAGCATTTT. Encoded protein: CASSQAVGAGQPQHF.

The CDR3: CAERTSGRTQETQYF. DNA of the CDR3: TGTGCCGAGAGGACTAGCGGGAGGACTCAAGAGACCCAGTACTTC. V is TRBV21-1 and J is TRBJ2-5; the D segment call TRBD2 is taken from the table without a DNA check. TRBV21-1 is a recognized pseudogene. The CDR3 is 15 residues long.

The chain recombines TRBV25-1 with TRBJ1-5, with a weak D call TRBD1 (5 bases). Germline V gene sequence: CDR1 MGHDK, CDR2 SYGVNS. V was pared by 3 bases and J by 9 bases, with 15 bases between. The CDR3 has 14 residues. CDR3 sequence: CASSEDGGRSPQHF. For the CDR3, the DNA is TGTGCCAGCAGTGAGGACGGGGGTCGGTCGCCCCAGCATTTT.

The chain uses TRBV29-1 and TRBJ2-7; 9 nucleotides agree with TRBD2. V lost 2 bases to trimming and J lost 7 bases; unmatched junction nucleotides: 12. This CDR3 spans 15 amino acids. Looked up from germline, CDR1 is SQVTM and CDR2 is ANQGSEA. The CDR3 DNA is TGCAGCGTTGAAATCGCCGGCGGGAGGGCCGAAGAGCAGTACTTC. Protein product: CSVEIAGGRAEEQYF.

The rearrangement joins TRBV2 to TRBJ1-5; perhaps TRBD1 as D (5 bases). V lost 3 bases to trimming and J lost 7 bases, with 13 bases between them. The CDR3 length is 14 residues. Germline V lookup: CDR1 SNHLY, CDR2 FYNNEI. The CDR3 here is CASSDRQGWQPQHF. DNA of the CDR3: TGTGCCAGCAGTGATCGGCAGGGATGGCAGCCCCAGCATTTT.

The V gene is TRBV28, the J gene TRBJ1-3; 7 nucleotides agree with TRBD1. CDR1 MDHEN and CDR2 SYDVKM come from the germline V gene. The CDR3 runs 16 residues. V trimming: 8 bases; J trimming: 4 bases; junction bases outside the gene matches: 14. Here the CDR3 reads CASLRTGGPGGNTIYF. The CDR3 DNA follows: TGTGCCAGCTTAAGGACAGGCGGACCGGGAGGAAACACCATATATTTT.

CDR3 amino acids: CASSRSELAREETQYF. CDR3 DNA sequence: TGTGCCAGCAGCCGGAGCGAGTTGGCGCGGGAAGAGACCCAGTACTTC. The rearrangement links TRBV3-1 (or the pseudogene TRBV3-2) to TRBJ2-5; D perhaps matches TRBD2 (5 bases). Germline loops: CDR1 LGHDT, CDR2 YNNKEL (reference sequence). This CDR3 comprises 16 residues. Trimming left V 4 bases short and J 3 bases short, with 18 bases between.

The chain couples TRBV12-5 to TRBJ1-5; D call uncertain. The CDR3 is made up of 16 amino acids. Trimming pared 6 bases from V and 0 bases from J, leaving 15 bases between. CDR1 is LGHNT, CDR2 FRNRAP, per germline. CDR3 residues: CASGAGWIDSNQPQHF. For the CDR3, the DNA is TGTGCTAGTGGGGCAGGCTGGATAGATAGCAATCAGCCCCAGCATTTT.

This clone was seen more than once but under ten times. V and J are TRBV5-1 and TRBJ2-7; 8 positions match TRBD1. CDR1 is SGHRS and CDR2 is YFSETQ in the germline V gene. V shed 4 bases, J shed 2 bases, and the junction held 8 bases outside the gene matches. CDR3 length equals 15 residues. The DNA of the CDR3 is TGCGCCAGCAGCCTGTCGCAGGGGGCCGCCTACGAGCAGTACTTC. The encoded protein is CASSLSQGAAYEQYF.

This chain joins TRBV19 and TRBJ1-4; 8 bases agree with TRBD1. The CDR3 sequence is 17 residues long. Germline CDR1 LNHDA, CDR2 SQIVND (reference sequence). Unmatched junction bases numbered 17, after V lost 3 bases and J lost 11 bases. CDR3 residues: CASSIPGRGTGSYKLFF. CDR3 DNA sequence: TGTGCCAGTAGTATCCCGGGAAGGGGGACAGGAAGTTACAAACTGTTTTTT.

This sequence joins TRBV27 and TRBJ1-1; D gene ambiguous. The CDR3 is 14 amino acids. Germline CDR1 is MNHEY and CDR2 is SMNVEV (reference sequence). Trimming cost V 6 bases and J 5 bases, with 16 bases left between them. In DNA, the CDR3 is TGTGCCAGCAGCCAACTCAAAGGGAGGACTGAAGCTTTCTTT. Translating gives CASSQLKGRTEAFF.

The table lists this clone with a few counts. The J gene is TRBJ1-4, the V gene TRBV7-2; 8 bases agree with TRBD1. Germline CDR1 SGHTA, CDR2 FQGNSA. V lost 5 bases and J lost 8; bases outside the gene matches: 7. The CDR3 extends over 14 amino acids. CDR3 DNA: TGTGCCAGCAGCGACAGGGGCCCGGGGGAAAAACTGTTTTTT. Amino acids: CASSDRGPGEKLFF.

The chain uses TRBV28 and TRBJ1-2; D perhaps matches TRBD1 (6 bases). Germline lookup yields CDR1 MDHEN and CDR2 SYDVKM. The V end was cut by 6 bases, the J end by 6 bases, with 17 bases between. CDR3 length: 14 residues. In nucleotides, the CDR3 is TGTGCCAGCAGGGCCGTTGGGGGCTCCAATGGCTACACCTTC. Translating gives CASRAVGGSNGYTF.

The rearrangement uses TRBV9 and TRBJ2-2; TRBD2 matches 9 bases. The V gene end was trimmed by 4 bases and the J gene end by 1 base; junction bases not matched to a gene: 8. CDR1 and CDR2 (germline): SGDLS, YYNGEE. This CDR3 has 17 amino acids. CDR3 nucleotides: TGTGCCAGCAGCCCCACCCCACTAGCGGGGAACACCGGGGAGCTGTTTTTT. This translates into CASSPTPLAGNTGELFF. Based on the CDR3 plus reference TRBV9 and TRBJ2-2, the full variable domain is DSGVTQTPKHLITATGQRVTLRCSPRSGDLSVYWYQQSLDQGLQFLIQYYNGEERAKGNILERFSAQQFPDLHSELNLSSLELGDSALYFCASSPTPLAGNTGELFFGEGSRLTVL.

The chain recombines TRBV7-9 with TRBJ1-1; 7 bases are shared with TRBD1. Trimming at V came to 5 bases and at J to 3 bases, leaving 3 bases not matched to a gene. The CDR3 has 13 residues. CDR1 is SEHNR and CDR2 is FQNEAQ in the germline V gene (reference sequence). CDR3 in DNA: TGTGCCAGCAGCGAGGGACAGCACACTGAAGCTTTCTTT. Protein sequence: CASSEGQHTEAFF.

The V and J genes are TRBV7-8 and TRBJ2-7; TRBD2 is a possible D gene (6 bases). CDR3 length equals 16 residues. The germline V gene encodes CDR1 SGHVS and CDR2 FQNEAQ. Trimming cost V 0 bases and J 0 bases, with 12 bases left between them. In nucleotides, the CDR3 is TGTGCCAGCAGCTTAGCCCATAGCGGAGGCTCCTACGAGCAGTACTTC. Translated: CASSLAHSGGSYEQYF.

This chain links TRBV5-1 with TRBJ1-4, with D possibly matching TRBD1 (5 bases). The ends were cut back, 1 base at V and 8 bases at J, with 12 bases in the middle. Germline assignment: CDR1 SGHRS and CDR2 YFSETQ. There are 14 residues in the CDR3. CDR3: CASSLSTGQEKLFF. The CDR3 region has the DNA TGCGCCAGCAGCTTGTCAACAGGTCAAGAAAAACTGTTTTTT.